This T cell receptor (beta chain) emerged from a study of blood T cells in healthy people across ages. Next came a second PCR, run for about 6 to 12 cycles, which used a sample-barcoded 5' primer along with a J-beta primer mix. TCRdb analysed the 5' RACE reads with MiXCR anew, one entry per CDR3 protein. The table includes over 1.5 million distinct CDR3 sequences, roughly 52% detected once. CDR3 length: 15 residues. Germline CDR1 SGHRS, CDR2 YFSETQ. V was shortened by 4 bases and J by 2 bases, with 14 bases between the two germline ends. The clonotype comes from a middle-aged woman in good health. The sequencing input was blood. The genes are TRBV5-1 and TRBJ2-3; D may be TRBD1 (6 bases). CDR3 sequence: CASSGQSTNTDTQYF. In DNA, the CDR3 is TGCGCCAGCAGCGGACAGTCTACTAACACAGATACGCAGTATTTT.